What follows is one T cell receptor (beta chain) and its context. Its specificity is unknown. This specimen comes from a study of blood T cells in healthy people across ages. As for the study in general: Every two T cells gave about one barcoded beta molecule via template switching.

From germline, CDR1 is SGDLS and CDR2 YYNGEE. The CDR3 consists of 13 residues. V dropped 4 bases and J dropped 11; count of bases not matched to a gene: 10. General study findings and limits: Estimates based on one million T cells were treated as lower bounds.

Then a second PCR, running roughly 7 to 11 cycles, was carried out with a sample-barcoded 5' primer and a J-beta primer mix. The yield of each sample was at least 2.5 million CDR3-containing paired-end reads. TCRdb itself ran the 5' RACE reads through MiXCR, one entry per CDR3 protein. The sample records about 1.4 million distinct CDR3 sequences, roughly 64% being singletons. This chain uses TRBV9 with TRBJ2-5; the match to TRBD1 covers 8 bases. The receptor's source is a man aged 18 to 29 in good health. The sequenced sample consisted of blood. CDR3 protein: CASSLRTGLEQYF. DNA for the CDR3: TGTGCCAGCAGCCTGCGGACAGGGCTGGAGCAGTACTTC.